This TCR beta chain was recovered during a study of blood T cell repertoires in COVID-19. Study background: There were acute and convalescent COVID-19 samples, and they came from the United States, Italy and Spain. From T cells, B-cell-depleted T cells, or PBMCs came the material, which was cDNA or gDNA.

The CDR3 has 13 residues. The V end lost 9 bases, the J end lost 7 bases, and 15 bases lay between the germline ends. Germline lookup yields CDR1 SNHLY and CDR2 FYNNEI. Original processing methods: Reference gene primer amplification in the assay estimated nucleated cell counts. Some clones are missing from TCRdb's copy, which holds only in-frame ones; the method was immunoSEQ multiplex PCR. Clone size and the V and J calls come from that table; the DNA yielded D and trimming. The sample consists of about 100,000 clones, about 91% of them appearing once. The receptor was derived from a man between 18 and 35 years old with acute or convalescent COVID-19. The chain employs TRBV2 and TRBJ1-4; D is undetermined. The sample consisted of peripheral blood. The CDR3 sequence is CARRSSGGEKLFF. CDR3 sequence (DNA): TGTGCCAGAAGGAGCTCCGGCGGTGAAAAACTGTTTTTT.